This TCR beta chain originates from a study of T cells in Graves' hyperthyroidism and ophthalmopathy (dated by TCRdb to 2018 to 2020). Regarding the complete study: Peripheral blood samples were taken at initial diagnosis, before any treatment was given. To identify TCR V-J signatures that set the groups apart, the researchers used a discovery cohort of 100 or so patients, made up of approximately 43 with Graves' ophthalmopathy and some 58 with stable Graves' hyperthyroidism. An independent validation cohort of fewer than 20 hyperthyroidism patients and approximately 15 patients who later progressed to ophthalmopathy tested prospective prediction of ophthalmopathy. The roughly 91 discovery patients were randomly split 7:3 into training and test sets. In more than 5 Graves' hyperthyroidism patients, the study also compared T-cell repertoires from thyroid tissue with T-cell repertoires from blood. Following sampling, methimazole starting at 30 mg daily was given to hyperthyroidism patients, and high-dose intravenous methylprednisolone was given to ophthalmopathy patients. The paper describes TCR Vbeta CDR3 sequencing of 135 peripheral blood samples, made up of 43 ophthalmopathy patients, over 70 hyperthyroidism patients and around 17 progressor patients.

A patient counted as having stable Graves' hyperthyroidism if no progression to ophthalmopathy occurred over 18 months of follow-up. Hyperthyroidism patients were newly diagnosed, with disease duration under 2 months, and aged 18 to 65 years. Patients with uncontrolled infections, other autoimmune diseases, pregnancy or lactation were excluded. Diagnoses relied on clinical symptoms, serum thyroxine and TRAb, thyroid ultrasound and orbital computed tomography. Ficoll-Paque density gradient centrifugation was used to isolate PBMCs from about 9 ml of fresh peripheral blood. Total RNA was extracted using Trizol reagent, and RNA quality was assessed on an Agilent 2100 Bioanalyzer. This clonotype was picked up many times. What antigen it recognizes has not been identified. No base quality values were provided; no much bigger clone lies one nucleotide off. Amplification of TCR beta CDR3 regions was carried out from RNA transcripts. For the first round of RT-PCR on the TCR CDR3, the HTBI primer set was used together with the Qiagen OneStep RT-PCR kit. A second multiplex PCR round built the libraries, followed by size selection and purification. Libraries were sequenced paired-end with 100 bp reads on an Illumina HiSeq2000. In the paper's pipeline: Raw data were processed with SOAPnuke, discarding reads with adapters, uncalled bases, mean Phred below 15, or no exact constant-primer or identifier match. High-quality paired reads were merged with COPE v1.2.5, and unique nucleotide sequences were defined as clonotypes. MiTCR v1.1 was used to align clonotypes to the IMGT TRBV, TRBD and TRBJ reference segments. Only V-J combinations with frequency above 0.0001, covering 99% to 99.2% of repertoires, were analysed. The TCS score was defined as F50 (clonal expansion) divided by E x V (chaos), with BLOSUM62-based TCRdist calculated between CDR3 peptides within each V-J. Welch's t-statistics and random forest reduced around 510 V-J features to roughly 13, which were used in a naive Bayes classifier (R e1071). Clones were called with MiXCR by TCRdb after fastp trimmed the public reads at Q25, and only in-frame beta chains were retained. When rows share a CDR3 protein, they turn into one entry using the most common DNA and genes. TCRdb assigned the V and J calls; the authors' analysis was not used. This sample holds a few hundred thousand distinct CDR3 sequences; more than 12% were observed only once. The biggest ten clones account for less than 35% of the sample.

V and J lose 9 bases and 0 bases, and a span of 14 bases separates them. Reading from cysteine to phenylalanine, the CDR3 counts 14 amino acids. Only the CDR3 DNA stays, 42 bases, in frame from base 1. The paper's findings and limits, for the study overall: In validation, the model predicted progression to ophthalmopathy with around 71% sensitivity and about 72% specificity, a median of about 6.7 months before onset. A 13 V-J signature model separated ophthalmopathy from stable hyperthyroidism, with around 88% sensitivity and just under 84% specificity in cross-validation and 80%/75% in testing. Most expanded thyroid clonotypes (frequency above 0.001) were also found in blood, which suggests that blood repertoires may mirror thyroid immune responses. Sample size was not statistically predetermined, and blinding of investigators to group allocation was not performed.

The sequenced sample was blood. The rearranged chain carries TRBV12-3 or TRBV12-4 and TRBJ1-1; the best D guess is TRBD1, with 6 bases matching. This receptor was taken from a woman aged 25 to 45 with Graves' hyperthyroidism. The CDR3 protein sequence reads: CASGQRLMNTEAFF. The bases read TGTGCCAGTGGACAGCGCCTTATGAACACTGAAGCTTTCTTT.